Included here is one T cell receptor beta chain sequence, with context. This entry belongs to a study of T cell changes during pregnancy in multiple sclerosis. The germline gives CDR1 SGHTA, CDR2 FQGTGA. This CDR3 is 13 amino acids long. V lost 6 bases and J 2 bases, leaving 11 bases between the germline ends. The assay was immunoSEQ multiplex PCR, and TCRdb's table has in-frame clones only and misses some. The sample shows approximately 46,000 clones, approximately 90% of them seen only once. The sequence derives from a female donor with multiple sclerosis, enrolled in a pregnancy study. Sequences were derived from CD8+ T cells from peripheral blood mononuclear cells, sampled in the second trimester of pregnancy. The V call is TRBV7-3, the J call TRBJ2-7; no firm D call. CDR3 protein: CASRPSETYEQYF. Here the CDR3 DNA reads TGTGCCAGCAGGCCCAGCGAAACCTACGAGCAGTACTTC. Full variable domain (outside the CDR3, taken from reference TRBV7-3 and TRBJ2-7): GAGVSQTPSNKVTEKGKYVELRCDPISGHTALYWYRQSLGQGPEFLIYFQGTGAADDSGLPNDRFFAVRPEGSVSTLKIQRTERGDSAVYLCASRPSETYEQYFGPGTRLTVT.